The T cell receptor (beta chain) under discussion was sequenced for a study of cytomegalovirus exposure and HLA in healthy donors. The PCR made use of 60 Vbeta and 13 Jbeta primers. Sequencing used immunoSEQ multiplex PCR; TCRdb keeps in-frame clones, though not all of them. Among about 190,000 clones, 74% were seen once, and the ten largest hold 2.5% to 3.5%. CDR1 is MDHEN, CDR2 SYDVKM, per germline. V was shortened by 3 bases and J by 4 bases, with 13 bases between the two germline ends. There are 15 residues in the CDR3. The V and J genes are TRBV28 and TRBJ1-5; a weak D match, TRBD1 (6 bases). This clonotype originated in a woman under 40 in good health and CMV-seropositive. The specimen was PBMCs. CDR3 region: CASSFSRTANQPQHF. The CDR3 coding sequence is TGTGCCAGCAGTTTCTCAAGGACAGCTAATCAGCCCCAGCATTTT.